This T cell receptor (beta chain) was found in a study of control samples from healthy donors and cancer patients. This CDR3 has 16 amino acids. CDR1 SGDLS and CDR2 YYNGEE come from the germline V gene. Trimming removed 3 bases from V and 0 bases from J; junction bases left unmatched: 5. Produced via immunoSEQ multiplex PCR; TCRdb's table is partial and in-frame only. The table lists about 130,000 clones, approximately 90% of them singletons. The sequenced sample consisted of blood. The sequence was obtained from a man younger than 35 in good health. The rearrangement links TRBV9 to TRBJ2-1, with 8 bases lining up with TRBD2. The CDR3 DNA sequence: TGTGCCAGCAGCGCAACTAGCGGCAGCTCCTACAATGAGCAGTTCTTC. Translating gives CASSATSGSSYNEQFF.